This T cell receptor (beta chain) appears in the sequencing data of a study of Graves' ophthalmopathy and Graves' hyperthyroidism. RNA transcripts were the template, and TCR beta CDR3 regions were amplified from them. Following a first-round RT-PCR that used HTBI primers, a second-round multiplex PCR was carried out. TCRdb reanalysed the multiplex PCR reads using MiXCR and keeps one entry per CDR3 protein. Here the sample spans about 160,000 distinct CDR3 sequences, 39% being singletons. CDR1 and CDR2 from the germline V gene are MNHNS and SASEGT. The CDR3 is 14 residues long. With 6 bases clipped from V and 3 bases from J, the junction kept 7 bases outside the gene matches.

This receptor was identified in a man between 25 and 39 years old with Graves' ophthalmopathy. The rearrangement uses TRBV6-1 and TRBJ2-5; 7 bases map to TRBD2. Sequencing used peripheral blood. In DNA form, the CDR3 reads TGTGCCAGCAGCCTACGGGAGGTCGAAGAGACCCAGTACTTC. Amino acid sequence: CASSLREVEETQYF.